This TCR beta chain was profiled in a study of OX40 agonist ivuxolimab in advanced cancers. Using immunoSEQ multiplex PCR, the repertoire was profiled, and TCRdb retains in-frame clones only, with some absent. The sample comprises 40,000 to 45,000 clones, 80% to 90% of which are singletons, and 2.5% to 3% rests with the top ten. Trimming removed 1 base from V and 3 bases from J, with 4 bases in between. Germline V gives CDR1 MNHNS, CDR2 SASEGT. This CDR3 region has 12 residues. This clone was seen only a few times. Its antigen remains unknown. Findings of the study overall: There was clonal expansion of CD4+ and CD8+ blood T cells by week 6 at 0.1 to 3.0 mg/kg.

The chain combines TRBV6-1 with TRBJ2-7, with unresolved D. The sequencing used CD4+ or CD8+ T cells sorted from blood, collected in a trial of the OX40 agonist ivuxolimab. This receptor was identified in an adult with an advanced solid tumor such as melanoma, head and neck, liver or kidney cancer. CDR3 sequence (DNA): TGTGCCAGCAGTGAAGGGGGCTACGAGCAGTACGTC. Residues: CASSEGGYEQYV.